This is a list of T cell receptor beta chains from one sample in a study of prognosis after radiotherapy for stage I lung cancer. TCRdb passed the multiplex PCR reads through MiXCR, listing each CDR3 protein once. This sample carries around 30,000 distinct CDR3 sequences, 31% of them seen once, and the ten largest clones take roughly an eighth. The sequencing used PBMCs, collected before or after stereotactic body radiation therapy (not recorded which). The receptors shown here come from a donor at least 50 years old with non-small cell lung cancer. CDR3s leave out the opening cysteine and the closing phenylalanine or tryptophan.

V	J	length	CDR3
TRBV27	TRBJ2-7	11	ASSRGGDTEQY
TRBV7-9	TRBJ1-2	15	ASSSSGRTGGGYGYT
TRBV6-4	TRBJ2-1	13	ASSVAGDTYNEQF
TRBV7-9	TRBJ2-7	14	ASSPYLLAGTYEQY
TRBV15	TRBJ2-5	11	ATSRDLRETQY
TRBV28	TRBJ2-2	13	ASSSRGKYTGELF
TRBV9	TRBJ2-3	12	ASSATGLTDTQY
TRBV6-1	TRBJ1-4	13	ASKGVAGFGEKLF
TRBV6-1	TRBJ2-7	9	ASETGHEQY
TRBV4-1	TRBJ1-1	14	ASSQEPRPGFTEAF
TRBV6-5	TRBJ1-6	15	ASSYALTGARDSPLH
TRBV19	TRBJ1-1	13	ASSGGQFMNTEAF
TRBV2	TRBJ2-7	11	ASSVSDVYEQY
TRBV12-3/TRBV12-4	TRBJ2-2	18	SSSFNSGLAGGGNTGELF
TRBV5-4	TRBJ2-5	14	ASSGRTGPGEETQY
TRBV6-1	TRBJ2-3	12	ASRRDSYTDTQY
TRBV4-1	TRBJ2-7	11	ASSHLPRGEQY
TRBV6-9	TRBJ1-2	12	ASSYSEVGYGYT
TRBV20-1	TRBJ2-1	11	SAHQGRRDEQF
TRBV24-1	TRBJ2-1	13	ATSGRSYPHNEQF
TRBV19	TRBJ2-6	16	ASRERTWGGSGANVLT
TRBV9	TRBJ2-2	12	ASSANLLAGELF
TRBV28	TRBJ1-5	13	ASSPPQGGNQPQH
TRBV9	TRBJ2-2	12	ASSTRDDPGELF
TRBV18	TRBJ2-7	12	ASSPRQGAAEQY
TRBV2	TRBJ2-5	15	ASSETRALEFQETQY
TRBV2	TRBJ2-7	14	ASTEGFQRASYEQY
TRBV6-2/TRBV6-3	TRBJ2-5	14	ASSYLLEGGKETQY
TRBV4-1	TRBJ2-7	16	ASSQGRIGQGAFYEQY
TRBV2	TRBJ2-3	14	ASSQGLAGGTDTQY
TRBV6-1	TRBJ2-7	12	ASSERWAGQEQY
TRBV20-1	TRBJ1-1	10	SAPTGTPKAF
TRBV20-1	TRBJ1-2	12	SAQDEGRYYGYT
TRBV27	TRBJ1-4	12	ASSWGQPNEKLF
TRBV10-2	TRBJ2-1	12	ASSRDRGYNEQF
TRBV20-1	TRBJ2-3	15	STLTRRAAGVMDTQY
TRBV6-1	TRBJ2-7	13	ASIDPGTASYEQY
TRBV9	TRBJ1-2	9	ASSASGGYT
TRBV7-8	TRBJ1-1	14	ASSVSGGGQGTEAF
TRBV5-1	TRBJ2-1	13	ASSQWDRRQHEQF
TRBV7-9	TRBJ2-1	14	ASSLEGDKEYNEQF
TRBV12-3/TRBV12-4	TRBJ2-1	15	ASTPVGSGRSYNEQF
TRBV11-2	TRBJ1-6	13	ASSSGAVGSSPLH